These T cell receptor beta chains were read from a single sample in a study of cytomegalovirus exposure and HLA in healthy donors. Data came from immunoSEQ multiplex PCR; TCRdb stores just in-frame clones and leaves some out. In the table there are 98,000 or so clones, about three quarters of which are singletons. Sequencing used PBMCs. The receptors shown here come from a young woman in good health and CMV-seropositive. Each CDR3 is given with its conserved first and last residue. Fields, in order: D gene, clone size, J gene, V gene, CDR3 DNA, CDR3 protein. A D gene is named only where the DNA matches it firmly. The size field is filled for only some rows; it gives once, few, many or a size class.

d_call: TRBD1
clone_size: NA
j_call: TRBJ2-7
v_call: TRBV6-5
cdr3_nt: TGTGCCAGCAACGACAGGGCTGGCTCCTACGAGCAGTACTTC
cdr3_aa: CASNDRAGSYEQYF

d_call: NA
clone_size: NA
j_call: TRBJ1-1
v_call: TRBV21-1
cdr3_nt: TGTGCCAGCAGCAAGACAGGGAAGGGGGTGGACACTGAAGCTTTCTTT
cdr3_aa: CASSKTGKGVDTEAFF

d_call: TRBD2
clone_size: NA
j_call: TRBJ2-7
v_call: TRBV4-1
cdr3_nt: TGCGCCAGCAGCCAAGAGTTCGTAGCGGGAGCAGGCGAGCAGTACTTC
cdr3_aa: CASSQEFVAGAGEQYF

d_call: NA
clone_size: once
j_call: TRBJ2-1
v_call: TRBV27
cdr3_nt: TGTGCCAGCAGTAGTTACCCGAGCTCCTACAATGAGCAGTTCTTC
cdr3_aa: CASSSYPSSYNEQFF

d_call: TRBD2
clone_size: few
j_call: TRBJ2-1
v_call: TRBV5-1
cdr3_nt: TGCGCCAGCAGCTCGACACCAAGCGGGGTCTCCTACAATGAGCAGTTCTTC
cdr3_aa: CASSSTPSGVSYNEQFF

d_call: TRBD2
clone_size: NA
j_call: TRBJ2-2
v_call: TRBV7-2
cdr3_nt: TGTGCCAGCAGCCAAGTAGCGGGGGTCACCGGGGAGCTGTTTTTT
cdr3_aa: CASSQVAGVTGELFF

d_call: TRBD1
clone_size: NA
j_call: TRBJ2-7
v_call: TRBV6-5
cdr3_nt: TGTGCCAGCAGTTACTCGGGACAGGGAGGTCAGTACTTC
cdr3_aa: CASSYSGQGGQYF

d_call: NA
clone_size: NA
j_call: TRBJ2-7
v_call: TRBV6-1
cdr3_nt: TGTGCCAGCAGCCCCACAGGAGCCTTTTACGAGCAGTACTTC
cdr3_aa: CASSPTGAFYEQYF

d_call: TRBD1
clone_size: NA
j_call: TRBJ1-1
v_call: TRBV20-1
cdr3_nt: TGCAGGGGACAGGGCACTGAAGCTTTCTTT
cdr3_aa: CRGQGTEAFF

d_call: NA
clone_size: NA
j_call: TRBJ2-5
v_call: TRBV7-9
cdr3_nt: TGTGCCAGCAGCCCAGGGGTAGCGCCAGAGACCCAGTACTTC
cdr3_aa: CASSPGVAPETQYF

d_call: NA
clone_size: NA
j_call: TRBJ1-2
v_call: TRBV5-1
cdr3_nt: TGCGCCAGCAGCTTGGATTCGCCCGGGGATGGCTACACCTTC
cdr3_aa: CASSLDSPGDGYTF

d_call: NA
clone_size: few
j_call: TRBJ2-4
v_call: TRBV18
cdr3_nt: TGTGCCAGCTCACCGACTATCGGGGGAGGGGGTAACATTCAGTACTTC
cdr3_aa: CASSPTIGGGGNIQYF

d_call: NA
clone_size: NA
j_call: TRBJ2-5
v_call: TRBV10-3
cdr3_nt: TGTGCCATCAGTGAGTCTCCTAGGGAGACCCAGTACTTC
cdr3_aa: CAISESPRETQYF

d_call: TRBD1
clone_size: NA
j_call: TRBJ2-3
v_call: TRBV2
cdr3_nt: TGTGCCAGCAGTGACCCTGGACAGGGACGCACAGATACGCAGTATTTT
cdr3_aa: CASSDPGQGRTDTQYF

d_call: NA
clone_size: NA
j_call: TRBJ1-3
v_call: TRBV6-6
cdr3_nt: TGTGCCAGCAGCAACGGACAGATCGACTCTGGAAACACCATATATTTT
cdr3_aa: CASSNGQIDSGNTIYF

d_call: NA
clone_size: NA
j_call: TRBJ2-7
v_call: TRBV5-1
cdr3_nt: TGCGCCAGCAGCTTGGGCGGAGCACCCCCCTACGAGCAGTACTTC
cdr3_aa: CASSLGGAPPYEQYF

d_call: TRBD1
clone_size: NA
j_call: TRBJ2-7
v_call: TRBV28
cdr3_nt: TGTGCCAGCAGTCCCAGACAGGGAAAGGCCCATAACGAGCAGTACTTC
cdr3_aa: CASSPRQGKAHNEQYF

d_call: NA
clone_size: NA
j_call: TRBJ1-4
v_call: TRBV6-6
cdr3_nt: TGTGCCAGCAGTTACAGGAGCGATAATGAAAAACTGTTTTTT
cdr3_aa: CASSYRSDNEKLFF

d_call: NA
clone_size: NA
j_call: TRBJ2-5
v_call: TRBV27
cdr3_nt: TGTGCCAGCAGTTCAGGGGCGTGGGGGACCCAGTACTTC
cdr3_aa: CASSSGAWGTQYF

d_call: NA
clone_size: NA
j_call: TRBJ2-1
v_call: TRBV6-5
cdr3_nt: TGTGCCAGCAGTAACCACTATGAGCAGTTCTTC
cdr3_aa: CASSNHYEQFF

d_call: NA
clone_size: NA
j_call: TRBJ1-2
v_call: TRBV30
cdr3_nt: TGTGCCTGGGGGACAAGTCTCAACTATGGCTACACCTTC
cdr3_aa: CAWGTSLNYGYTF

d_call: TRBD1
clone_size: NA
j_call: TRBJ1-6
v_call: TRBV27
cdr3_nt: TGTGCCAGCAGGAAAGACAGGGGCTTACTTAATTCACCCCTCCACTTT
cdr3_aa: CASRKDRGLLNSPLHF

d_call: NA
clone_size: NA
j_call: TRBJ1-5
v_call: TRBV6-6
cdr3_nt: TGTGCCAGCAGTTACCGCGGGAGCAATCAGCCCCAGCATTTT
cdr3_aa: CASSYRGSNQPQHF

d_call: TRBD2
clone_size: NA
j_call: TRBJ2-5
v_call: TRBV6-1
cdr3_nt: TGTGCCAGCAGTGAGACTAGCGGGAGGGCCTGGTACTTC
cdr3_aa: CASSETSGRAWYF

d_call: TRBD2
clone_size: NA
j_call: TRBJ2-1
v_call: TRBV9
cdr3_nt: TGTGCCAGCAGTGGCACTAGCGGGAGAACCTACAATGAGCAGTTCTTC
cdr3_aa: CASSGTSGRTYNEQFF

d_call: TRBD2
clone_size: NA
j_call: TRBJ2-1
v_call: TRBV5-1
cdr3_nt: TGCGCCAGCAGCTTGGGTCGCGGGAGTAACGATGAGCAGTTCTTC
cdr3_aa: CASSLGRGSNDEQFF

d_call: NA
clone_size: NA
j_call: TRBJ1-2
v_call: TRBV2
cdr3_nt: TGTGCCAGCAGGTCCGGGCAGGGGACCTATGGCTACACCTTC
cdr3_aa: CASRSGQGTYGYTF

d_call: TRBD1
clone_size: NA
j_call: TRBJ2-7
v_call: TRBV5-6
cdr3_nt: TGTGCCAGCAGCCCCGGGGACAGATACGAGCAGTACTTC
cdr3_aa: CASSPGDRYEQYF

d_call: TRBD2
clone_size: once
j_call: TRBJ2-7
v_call: TRBV9
cdr3_nt: TGTGCCAGCAGCGTAGGAGATAGCGGGAGGTACGAGCAGTACTTC
cdr3_aa: CASSVGDSGRYEQYF

d_call: NA
clone_size: NA
j_call: TRBJ2-7
v_call: TRBV5-1
cdr3_nt: TGCGCCAGCAGCTTGGGTGCGGGCGCCACCTACGAGCAGTACTTC
cdr3_aa: CASSLGAGATYEQYF

d_call: TRBD1
clone_size: few
j_call: TRBJ1-4
v_call: TRBV6-5
cdr3_nt: TGTGCCAGCTGGACACAGGGGGGTGAAAAACTGTTTTTT
cdr3_aa: CASWTQGGEKLFF

d_call: NA
clone_size: NA
j_call: TRBJ1-6
v_call: TRBV18
cdr3_nt: TGTGCCAGCTCACCAAGGACGGGGGAGGGTAATTCACCCCTCCACTTT
cdr3_aa: CASSPRTGEGNSPLHF

d_call: TRBD2
clone_size: once
j_call: TRBJ2-7
v_call: TRBV4-2
cdr3_nt: TGTGCCAGCAGCCAAGAACTAGCGTCGACCTACGAGCAGTACTTC
cdr3_aa: CASSQELASTYEQYF

d_call: TRBD2
clone_size: NA
j_call: TRBJ2-7
v_call: TRBV12-5
cdr3_nt: TGTGCTAGTGGTTTGAACCCTAGCGGCGCCTACGAGCAGTACTTC
cdr3_aa: CASGLNPSGAYEQYF

d_call: TRBD2
clone_size: NA
j_call: TRBJ2-3
v_call: TRBV27
cdr3_nt: TGTGCCAGCAGTTTAGGGACTAGCGGGAGCGGCGATACGCAGTATTTT
cdr3_aa: CASSLGTSGSGDTQYF

d_call: TRBD1
clone_size: NA
j_call: TRBJ2-7
v_call: TRBV19
cdr3_nt: TGTGCCAGTAGTACCCGGACAGGACCCTACGAGCAGTACTTC
cdr3_aa: CASSTRTGPYEQYF

d_call: TRBD1
clone_size: NA
j_call: TRBJ2-5
v_call: TRBV9
cdr3_nt: TGTGCCAGCAGCGTAGGGGGACAGTTAGAGACCCAGTACTTC
cdr3_aa: CASSVGGQLETQYF

d_call: NA
clone_size: NA
j_call: TRBJ2-7
v_call: TRBV5-1
cdr3_nt: TGCGCCAGCAGCTACCAGGACACAGGTTCCGAGCAGTACTTC
cdr3_aa: CASSYQDTGSEQYF

d_call: TRBD1
clone_size: NA
j_call: TRBJ1-5
v_call: TRBV12-5
cdr3_nt: TGTGCTAGTGGGATACAGGACAGGGGGCAGGACAATCAGCCCCAGCATTTT
cdr3_aa: CASGIQDRGQDNQPQHF

d_call: NA
clone_size: NA
j_call: TRBJ2-3
v_call: TRBV5-4
cdr3_nt: TGTGCCAGCAGGCCCTACAGCACAGATACGCAGTATTTT
cdr3_aa: CASRPYSTDTQYF

d_call: NA
clone_size: NA
j_call: TRBJ1-3
v_call: TRBV4-2
cdr3_nt: TGTGCCAGCAGCCCCCGGGAGGGGTTTTTCTCTGGAAACACCATATATTTT
cdr3_aa: CASSPREGFFSGNTIYF

d_call: TRBD1
clone_size: NA
j_call: TRBJ2-7
v_call: TRBV30
cdr3_nt: TGTGCCTGGAGTGTATCCGGGACAGGGGGCGACGAGCAGTACTTC
cdr3_aa: CAWSVSGTGGDEQYF

d_call: NA
clone_size: NA
j_call: TRBJ1-5
v_call: TRBV28
cdr3_nt: TGTGCCAGCAAAGGCGGGGGTCCGGGTCAGCCCCAGCATTTT
cdr3_aa: CASKGGGPGQPQHF

d_call: TRBD1
clone_size: NA
j_call: TRBJ1-2
v_call: TRBV6-6
cdr3_nt: TGTGCCAGCAGGCTGGGACAGGGCTACTATGGCTACACCTTC
cdr3_aa: CASRLGQGYYGYTF

d_call: TRBD2
clone_size: NA
j_call: TRBJ2-1
v_call: TRBV7-9
cdr3_nt: TGTGCCAGCAGCTTATGGCCAAGCGGGAGCTCCTACAATGAGCAGTTCTTC
cdr3_aa: CASSLWPSGSSYNEQFF